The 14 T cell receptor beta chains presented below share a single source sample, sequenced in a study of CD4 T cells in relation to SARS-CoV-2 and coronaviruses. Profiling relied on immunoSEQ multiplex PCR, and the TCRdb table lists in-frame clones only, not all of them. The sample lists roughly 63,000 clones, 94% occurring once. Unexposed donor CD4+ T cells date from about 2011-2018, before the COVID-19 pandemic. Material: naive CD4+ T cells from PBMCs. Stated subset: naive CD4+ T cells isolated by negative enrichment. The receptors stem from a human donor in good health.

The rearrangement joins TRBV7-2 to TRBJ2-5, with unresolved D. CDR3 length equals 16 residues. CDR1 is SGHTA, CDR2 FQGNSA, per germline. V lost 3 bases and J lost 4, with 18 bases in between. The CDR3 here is CASSLRRSPRGETQYF. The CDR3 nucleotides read TGTGCCAGCAGCTTGCGGCGGAGCCCCCGCGGAGAGACCCAGTACTTC.

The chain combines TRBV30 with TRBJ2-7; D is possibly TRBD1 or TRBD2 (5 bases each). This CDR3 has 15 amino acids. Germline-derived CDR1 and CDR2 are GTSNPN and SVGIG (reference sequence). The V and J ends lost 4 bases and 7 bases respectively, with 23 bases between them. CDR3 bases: TGTGCCTGGAACCCAGGTTCGGGGCCCTTTATAGAGCAGTACTTC. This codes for CAWNPGSGPFIEQYF.

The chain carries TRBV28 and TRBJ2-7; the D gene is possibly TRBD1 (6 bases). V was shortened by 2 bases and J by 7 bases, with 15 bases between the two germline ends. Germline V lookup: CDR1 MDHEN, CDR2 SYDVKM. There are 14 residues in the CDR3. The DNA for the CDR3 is TGTGCCAGCAGTTTAAGGCAGGGGTCTAAGGAGCAGTACTTC. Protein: CASSLRQGSKEQYF.

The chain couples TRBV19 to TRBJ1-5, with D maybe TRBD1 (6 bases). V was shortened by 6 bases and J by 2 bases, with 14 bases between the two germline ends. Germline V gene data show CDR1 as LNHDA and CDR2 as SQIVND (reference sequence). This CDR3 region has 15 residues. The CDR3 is CASSSGAFGNQPQHF. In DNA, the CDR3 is TGTGCCAGTAGCTCAGGGGCCTTCGGCAATCAGCCCCAGCATTTT.

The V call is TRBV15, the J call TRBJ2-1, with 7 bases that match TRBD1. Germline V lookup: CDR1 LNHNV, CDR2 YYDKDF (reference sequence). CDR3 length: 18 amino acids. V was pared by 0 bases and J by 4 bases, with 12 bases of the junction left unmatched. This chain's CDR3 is CATSRDRNSQGPYNEQFF. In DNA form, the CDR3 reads TGTGCCACCAGCAGAGACAGAAACTCACAGGGGCCTTACAATGAGCAGTTCTTC.

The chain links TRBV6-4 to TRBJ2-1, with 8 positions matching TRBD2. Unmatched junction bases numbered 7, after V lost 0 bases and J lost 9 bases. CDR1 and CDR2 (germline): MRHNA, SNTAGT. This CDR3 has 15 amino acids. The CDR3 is CASSDSGRGSSEQFF. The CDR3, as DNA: TGTGCCAGCAGTGACTCCGGGAGGGGAAGTAGTGAGCAGTTCTTC.

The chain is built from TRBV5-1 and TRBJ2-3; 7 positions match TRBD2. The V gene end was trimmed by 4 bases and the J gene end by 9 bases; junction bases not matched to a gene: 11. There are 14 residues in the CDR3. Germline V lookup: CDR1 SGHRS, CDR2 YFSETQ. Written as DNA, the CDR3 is TGCGCCAGCAGCCAATCTTCTAGCGGTGCAACGCAGTATTTT. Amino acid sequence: CASSQSSSGATQYF.

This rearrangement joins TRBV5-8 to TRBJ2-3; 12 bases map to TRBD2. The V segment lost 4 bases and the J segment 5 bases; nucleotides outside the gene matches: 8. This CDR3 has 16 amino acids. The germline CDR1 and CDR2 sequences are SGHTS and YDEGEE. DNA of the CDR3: TGTGCCAGCAGCGTTGGGACTAGCGGGCGGGTAGATACGCAGTATTTT. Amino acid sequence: CASSVGTSGRVDTQYF. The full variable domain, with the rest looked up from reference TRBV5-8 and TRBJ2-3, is EAGVTQSPTHLIKTRGQQATLRCSPISGHTSVYWYQQALGLGLQFLLWYDEGEERNRGNFPPRFSGRQFPNYSSELNVNALELEDSALYLCASSVGTSGRVDTQYFGPGTRLTVL.

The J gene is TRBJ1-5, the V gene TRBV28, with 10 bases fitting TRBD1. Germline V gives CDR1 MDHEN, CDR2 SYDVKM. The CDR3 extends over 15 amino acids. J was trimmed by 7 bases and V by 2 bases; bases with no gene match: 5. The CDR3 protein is CASSLGTGVWQPQHF. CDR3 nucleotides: TGTGCCAGCAGTTTAGGGACAGGGGTCTGGCAGCCCCAGCATTTT.

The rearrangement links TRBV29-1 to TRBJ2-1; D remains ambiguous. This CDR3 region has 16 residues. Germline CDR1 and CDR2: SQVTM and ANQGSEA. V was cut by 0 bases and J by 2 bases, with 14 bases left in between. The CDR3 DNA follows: TGCAGCGTTGAAGAGGGTCTGCCATCGCCCTACAATGAGCAGTTCTTC. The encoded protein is CSVEEGLPSPYNEQFF.

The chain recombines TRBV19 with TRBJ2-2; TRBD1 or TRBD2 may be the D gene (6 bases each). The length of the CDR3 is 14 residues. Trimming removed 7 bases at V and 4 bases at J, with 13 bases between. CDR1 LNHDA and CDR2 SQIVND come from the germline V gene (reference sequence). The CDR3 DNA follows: TGTGCCAGTAACGTTCGGGGGCGCACCGGGGAGCTGTTTTTT. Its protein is CASNVRGRTGELFF.

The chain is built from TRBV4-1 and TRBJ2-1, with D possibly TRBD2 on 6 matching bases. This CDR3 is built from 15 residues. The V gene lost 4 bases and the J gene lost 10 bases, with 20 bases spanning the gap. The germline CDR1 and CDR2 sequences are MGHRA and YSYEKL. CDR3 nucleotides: TGCGCCAGCAGCCGCCTCGGGACTCCTCGTCGGGAGCAGTTCTTC. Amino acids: CASSRLGTPRREQFF.

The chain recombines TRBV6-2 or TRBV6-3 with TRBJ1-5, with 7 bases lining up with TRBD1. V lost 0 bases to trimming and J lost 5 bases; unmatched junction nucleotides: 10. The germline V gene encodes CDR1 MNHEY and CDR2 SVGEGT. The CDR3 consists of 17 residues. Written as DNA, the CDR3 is TGTGCCAGCAGTTACTCGAGACAGGGTTCCTTCCATCAGCCCCAGCATTTT. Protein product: CASSYSRQGSFHQPQHF.

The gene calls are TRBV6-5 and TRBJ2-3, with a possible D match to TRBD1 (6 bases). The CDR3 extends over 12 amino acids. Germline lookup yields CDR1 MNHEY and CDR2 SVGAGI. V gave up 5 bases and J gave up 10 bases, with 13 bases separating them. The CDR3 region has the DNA TGTGCCAGCAGTCGACAGGACGGGGCGCAGTATTTT. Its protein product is CASSRQDGAQYF.